The T cell receptor beta chain under discussion was sequenced for a study of shared clonotypes between healthy human individuals. Repertoires were generated with immunoSEQ multiplex PCR, while TCRdb's copy carries only in-frame clones and drops some. The top ten clones hold 34% of a sample with around 690,000 clones, 90% of them seen once. Germline CDR1 is PRHDT and CDR2 is FYEKMQ (reference sequence). The V gene lost 5 bases and the J gene lost 5 bases, with 28 bases spanning the gap. The CDR3 has 18 residues. The clonotype originates from a man in his late teens or twenties in good health. Some clones in this sample may be carry-over from other donors' samples. The sample consisted of memory CD8+ T cells from PBMCs. Subset of the sample: CD45RO+ cells pooled with CCR7-negative TemRA cells. The chain carries TRBV13 and TRBJ2-7, with D tentatively TRBD1 or TRBD2 (6 bases each). This chain's CDR3 is CASSRRGDWPLKGNEQYF. In nucleotides, the CDR3 is TGTGCCAGCAGCCGAAGGGGGGACTGGCCCCTTAAGGGTAACGAGCAGTACTTC.